In this sample, the clone carrying this T cell receptor (beta chain) turned up a few times. This record belongs to a study of OX40 agonist ivuxolimab in advanced cancers. The table came from immunoSEQ multiplex PCR; TCRdb's copy has only in-frame clones and leaves some out. The repertoire has some 18,000 clones, less than 95% of them found once; the top ten carry around half. This CDR3 has 13 residues. The V end was cut by 3 bases, the J end by 5 bases, with 12 bases between. The germline gives CDR1 SGHRS, CDR2 YFSETQ. The chain employs TRBV5-1 and TRBJ2-7, with D possibly being TRBD1 (5 bases). Sample: CD4+ or CD8+ T cells sorted from blood, taken in a trial of the OX40 agonist ivuxolimab. The TCR originated in an adult with an advanced solid tumor such as melanoma, head and neck, liver or kidney cancer. The CDR3 loop reads CASSYRGFDEQYF. DNA of the CDR3: TGCGCCAGCAGCTATAGGGGCTTCGACGAGCAGTACTTC. Complete variable domain (other parts from reference TRBV5-1 and TRBJ2-7): KAGVTQTPRYLIKTRGQQVTLSCSPISGHRSVSWYQQTPGQGLQFLFEYFSETQRNKGNFPGRFSGRQFSNSRSEMNVSTLELGDSALYLCASSYRGFDEQYFGPGTRLTVT.